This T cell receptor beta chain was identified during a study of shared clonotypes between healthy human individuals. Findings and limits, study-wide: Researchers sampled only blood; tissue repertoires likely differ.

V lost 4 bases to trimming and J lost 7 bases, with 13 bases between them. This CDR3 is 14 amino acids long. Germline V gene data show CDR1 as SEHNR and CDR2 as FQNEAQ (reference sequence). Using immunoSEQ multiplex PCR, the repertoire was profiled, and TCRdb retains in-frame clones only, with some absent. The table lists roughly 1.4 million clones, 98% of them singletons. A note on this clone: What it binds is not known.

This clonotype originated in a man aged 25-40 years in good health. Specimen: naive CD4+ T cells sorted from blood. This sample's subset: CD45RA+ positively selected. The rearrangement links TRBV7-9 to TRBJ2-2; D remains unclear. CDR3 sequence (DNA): TGTGCCAGCAGCTCCCCAATTGTTGGCGGGGAGCTGTTTTTT. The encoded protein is CASSSPIVGGELFF.